This TCR beta chain emerged from a study of blood T cells in healthy people across ages. CDR1 is DFQATT, CDR2 SNEGSKA, per germline (reference sequence). The length of the CDR3 is 16 residues. V shed 6 bases and J 0 bases; nucleotides not matched to a gene: 11. Through a sample-barcoded 5' primer and a J-beta primer mix, a second PCR was run for roughly 7 to 12 cycles. From the 5' RACE reads, TCRdb called clonotypes with MiXCR, one entry per CDR3 protein. The sample records around 1,500,000 distinct CDR3 sequences, 35% to 45% being singletons. The specimen sequenced was blood. The chain carries TRBV20-1 and TRBJ2-1; 7 nucleotides align to TRBD2. This sequence originates from a young woman in good health. CDR3 in DNA: TGCAGTGCAACAAACGGGACTACCTACTCCTACAATGAGCAGTTCTTC. This sequence encodes CSATNGTTYSYNEQFF.